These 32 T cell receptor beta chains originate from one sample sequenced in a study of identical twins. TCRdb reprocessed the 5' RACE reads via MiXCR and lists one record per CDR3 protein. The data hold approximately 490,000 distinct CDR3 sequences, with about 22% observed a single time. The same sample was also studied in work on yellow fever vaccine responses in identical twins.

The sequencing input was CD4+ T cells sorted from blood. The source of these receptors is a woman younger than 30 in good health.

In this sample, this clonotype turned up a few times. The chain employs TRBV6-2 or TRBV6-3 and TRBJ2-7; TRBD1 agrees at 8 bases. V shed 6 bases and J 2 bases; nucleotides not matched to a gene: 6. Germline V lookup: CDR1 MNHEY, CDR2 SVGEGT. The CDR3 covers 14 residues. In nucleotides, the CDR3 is TGTGCCAGCAGCTCAGGGGGCAAAGCCTACGAGCAGTACTTC. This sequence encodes CASSSGGKAYEQYF.

The CDR3 loop reads CASRSGQGGYGYTF. CDR3 nucleotides: TGTGCCAGTAGATCCGGACAGGGTGGCTATGGCTACACCTTC. The chain links TRBV19 to TRBJ1-2; 8 positions match TRBD1. V shed 6 bases, J shed 4 bases, and the junction held 7 bases outside the gene matches. The CDR3 length is 14 residues. Germline V gene sequence: CDR1 LNHDA, CDR2 SQIVND (reference sequence).

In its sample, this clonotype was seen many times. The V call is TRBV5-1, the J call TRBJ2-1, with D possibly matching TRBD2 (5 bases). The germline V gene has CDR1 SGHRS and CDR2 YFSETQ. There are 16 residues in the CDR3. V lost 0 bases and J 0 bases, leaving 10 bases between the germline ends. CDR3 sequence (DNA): TGCGCCAGCAGCTTGGTGTCGGGGAGCTCCTACAATGAGCAGTTCTTC. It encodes CASSLVSGSSYNEQFF.

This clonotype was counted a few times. CDR3 coding DNA: TGTGCCACCAGTGATCCTACTAGCGGGAGATCCTACAATGAGCAGTTCTTC. Protein: CATSDPTSGRSYNEQFF. The chain links TRBV24-1 to TRBJ2-1; 11 bases are shared with TRBD2. The CDR3 is 17 amino acids. Germline V gene sequence: CDR1 KGHDR, CDR2 SFDVKD. V trimming: 3 bases; J trimming: 1 base; junction bases outside the gene matches: 4.

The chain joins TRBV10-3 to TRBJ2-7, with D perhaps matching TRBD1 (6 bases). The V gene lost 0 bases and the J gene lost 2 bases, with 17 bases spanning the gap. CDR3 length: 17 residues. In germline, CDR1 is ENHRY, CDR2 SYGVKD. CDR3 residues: CAISESGTGRGTYEQYF. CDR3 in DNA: TGTGCCATCAGTGAGTCGGGGACCGGCAGGGGAACCTACGAGCAGTACTTC.

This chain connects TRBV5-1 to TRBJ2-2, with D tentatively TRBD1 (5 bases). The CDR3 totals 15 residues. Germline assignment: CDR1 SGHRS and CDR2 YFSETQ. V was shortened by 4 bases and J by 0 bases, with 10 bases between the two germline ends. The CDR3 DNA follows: TGCGCCAGCAGCAGGGGTATTGCGAACACCGGGGAGCTGTTTTTT. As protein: CASSRGIANTGELFF.

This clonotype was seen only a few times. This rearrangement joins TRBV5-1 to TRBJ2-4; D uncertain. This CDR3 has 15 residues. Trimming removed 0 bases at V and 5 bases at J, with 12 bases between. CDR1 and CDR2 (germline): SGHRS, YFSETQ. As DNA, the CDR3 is TGCGCCAGCAGCTTGGCAGGACGACCCGAAAACATTCAGTACTTC. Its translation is CASSLAGRPENIQYF.

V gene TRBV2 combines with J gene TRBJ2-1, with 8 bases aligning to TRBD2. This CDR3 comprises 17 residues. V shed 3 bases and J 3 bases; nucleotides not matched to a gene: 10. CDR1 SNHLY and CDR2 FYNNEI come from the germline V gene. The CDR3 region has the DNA TGTGCCAGCAGTGACCGCCCCCGGGCGGGAGGCTACAATGAGCAGTTCTTC. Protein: CASSDRPRAGGYNEQFF.

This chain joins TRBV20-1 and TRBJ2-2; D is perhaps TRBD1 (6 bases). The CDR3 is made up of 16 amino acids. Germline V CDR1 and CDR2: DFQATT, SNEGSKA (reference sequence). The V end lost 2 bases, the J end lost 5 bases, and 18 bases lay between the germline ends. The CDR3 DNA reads TGCAGTGCTAGACCACAGGGTTCCCTTTTTACCGGGGAGCTGTTTTTT. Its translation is CSARPQGSLFTGELFF.

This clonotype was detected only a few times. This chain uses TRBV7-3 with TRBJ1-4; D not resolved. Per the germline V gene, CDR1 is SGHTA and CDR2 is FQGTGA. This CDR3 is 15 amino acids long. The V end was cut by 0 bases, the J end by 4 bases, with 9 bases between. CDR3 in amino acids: CASSLTGGHNEKLFF. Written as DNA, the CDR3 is TGTGCCAGCAGCTTAACGGGAGGGCATAATGAAAAACTGTTTTTT.

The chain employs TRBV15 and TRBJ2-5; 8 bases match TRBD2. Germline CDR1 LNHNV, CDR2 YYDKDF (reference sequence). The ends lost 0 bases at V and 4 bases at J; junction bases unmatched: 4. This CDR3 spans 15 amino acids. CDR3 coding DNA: TGTGCCACCAGCAGAGATCGGCTAGCGGGAGAGACCCAGTACTTC. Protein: CATSRDRLAGETQYF.

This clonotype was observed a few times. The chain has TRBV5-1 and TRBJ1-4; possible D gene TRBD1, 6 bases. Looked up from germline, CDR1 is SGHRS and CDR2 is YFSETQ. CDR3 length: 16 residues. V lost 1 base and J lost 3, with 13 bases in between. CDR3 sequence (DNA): TGCGCCAGCAGCTTGACAGGGAGTGCGGCTAATGAAAAACTGTTTTTT. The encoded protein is CASSLTGSAANEKLFF.

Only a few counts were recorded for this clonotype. CDR3 coding DNA: TGCGCCAGCAGCTTGCAGGGGAACTCCTACAATGAGCAGTTCTTC. Residues: CASSLQGNSYNEQFF. The J gene is TRBJ2-1, the V gene TRBV5-1; TRBD1 is a possible D gene (6 bases). The germline V gene encodes CDR1 SGHRS and CDR2 YFSETQ. V lost 1 base and J lost 0, with 8 bases in between. This CDR3 spans 15 amino acids.

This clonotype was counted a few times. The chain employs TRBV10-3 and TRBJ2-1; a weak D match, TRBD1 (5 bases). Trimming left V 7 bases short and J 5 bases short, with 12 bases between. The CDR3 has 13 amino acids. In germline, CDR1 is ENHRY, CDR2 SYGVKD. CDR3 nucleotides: TGTGCCATCAACGGCCAGGGCAACAATGAGCAGTTCTTC. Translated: CAINGQGNNEQFF.

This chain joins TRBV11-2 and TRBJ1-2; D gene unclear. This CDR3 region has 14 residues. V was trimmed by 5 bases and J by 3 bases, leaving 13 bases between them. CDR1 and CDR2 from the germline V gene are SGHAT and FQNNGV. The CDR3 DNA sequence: TGTGCCAGCAGCCCGGAGGCCCACTACTATGGCTACACCTTC. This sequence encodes CASSPEAHYYGYTF.

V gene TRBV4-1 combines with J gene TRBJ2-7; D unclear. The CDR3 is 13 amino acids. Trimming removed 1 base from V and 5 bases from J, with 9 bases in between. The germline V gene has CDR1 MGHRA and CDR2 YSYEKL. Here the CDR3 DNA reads TGCGCCAGCAGCCAAGTAGGGATCGACGAGCAGTACTTC. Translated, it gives CASSQVGIDEQYF.

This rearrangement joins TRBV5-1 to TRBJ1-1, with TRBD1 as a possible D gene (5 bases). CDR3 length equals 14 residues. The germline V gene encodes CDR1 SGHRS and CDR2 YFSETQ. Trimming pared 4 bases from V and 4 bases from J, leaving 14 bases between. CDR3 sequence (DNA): TGCGCCAGCAGCCCCCAGGGCATGGGCACTGAAGCTTTCTTT. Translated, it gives CASSPQGMGTEAFF. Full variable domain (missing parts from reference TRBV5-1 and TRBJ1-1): KAGVTQTPRYLIKTRGQQVTLSCSPISGHRSVSWYQQTPGQGLQFLFEYFSETQRNKGNFPGRFSGRQFSNSRSEMNVSTLELGDSALYLCASSPQGMGTEAFFGQGTRLTVV.

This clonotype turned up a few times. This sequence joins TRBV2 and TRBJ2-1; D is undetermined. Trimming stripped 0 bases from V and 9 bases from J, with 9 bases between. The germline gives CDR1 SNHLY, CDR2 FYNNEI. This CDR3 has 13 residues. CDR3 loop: CASSEAPISEQFF. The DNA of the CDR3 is TGTGCCAGCAGTGAAGCGCCGATCAGTGAGCAGTTCTTC.

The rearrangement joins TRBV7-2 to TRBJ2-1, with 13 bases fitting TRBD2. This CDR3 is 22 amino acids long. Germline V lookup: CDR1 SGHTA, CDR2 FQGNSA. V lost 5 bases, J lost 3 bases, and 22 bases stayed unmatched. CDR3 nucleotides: TGTGCCAGCAGCACGACACCCAAGACTAGCGGGAGGTTCGACTACTACTACAATGAGCAGTTCTTC. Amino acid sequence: CASSTTPKTSGRFDYYYNEQFF.

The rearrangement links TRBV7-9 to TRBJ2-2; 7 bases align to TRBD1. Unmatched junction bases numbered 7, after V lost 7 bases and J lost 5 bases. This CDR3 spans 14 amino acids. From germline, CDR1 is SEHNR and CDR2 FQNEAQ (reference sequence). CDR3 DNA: TGTGCCAGCAATACCGGGACAGTAACCGGGGAGCTGTTTTTT. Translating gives CASNTGTVTGELFF.

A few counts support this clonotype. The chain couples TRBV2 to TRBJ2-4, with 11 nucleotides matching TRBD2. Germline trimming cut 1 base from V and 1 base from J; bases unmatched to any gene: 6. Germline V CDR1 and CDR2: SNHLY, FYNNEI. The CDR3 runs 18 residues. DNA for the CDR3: TGTGCCAGCAGTGAAGGCCTAGCGGGGGGCGGGGCCAAAAACATTCAGTACTTC. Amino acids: CASSEGLAGGGAKNIQYF. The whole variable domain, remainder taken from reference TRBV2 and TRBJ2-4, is EPEVTQTPSHQVTQMGQEVILRCVPISNHLYFYWYRQILGQKVEFLVSFYNNEISEKSEIFDDQFSVERPDGSNFTLKIRSTKLEDSAMYFCASSEGLAGGGAKNIQYFGAGTRLSVL.

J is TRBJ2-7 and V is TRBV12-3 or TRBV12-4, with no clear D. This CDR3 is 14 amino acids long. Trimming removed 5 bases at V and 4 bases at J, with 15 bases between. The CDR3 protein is CASSLSDTRYEQYF. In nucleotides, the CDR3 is TGTGCCAGCAGTCTATCTGACACCCGTTACGAGCAGTACTTC.

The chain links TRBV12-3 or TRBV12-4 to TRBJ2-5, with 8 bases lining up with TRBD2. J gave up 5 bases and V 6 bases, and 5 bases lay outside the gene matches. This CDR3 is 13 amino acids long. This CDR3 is CASSPGGPETQYF. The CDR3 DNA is TGTGCCAGCAGCCCGGGGGGGCCGGAGACCCAGTACTTC.

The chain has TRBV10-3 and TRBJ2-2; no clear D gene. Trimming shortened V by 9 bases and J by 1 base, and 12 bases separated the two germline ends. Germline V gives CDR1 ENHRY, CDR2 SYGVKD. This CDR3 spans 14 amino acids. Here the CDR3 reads CAIYSPKNTGELFF. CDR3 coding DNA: TGTGCCATATATAGCCCGAAGAACACCGGGGAGCTGTTTTTT.

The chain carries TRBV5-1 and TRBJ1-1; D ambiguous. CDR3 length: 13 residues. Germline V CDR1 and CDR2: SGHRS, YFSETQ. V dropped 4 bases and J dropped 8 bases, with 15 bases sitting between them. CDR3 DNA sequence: TGCGCCAGCAGCCCGGAGAACTTGCGGGAAGCTTTCTTT. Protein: CASSPENLREAFF. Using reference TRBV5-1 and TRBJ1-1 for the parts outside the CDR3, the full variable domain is KAGVTQTPRYLIKTRGQQVTLSCSPISGHRSVSWYQQTPGQGLQFLFEYFSETQRNKGNFPGRFSGRQFSNSRSEMNVSTLELGDSALYLCASSPENLREAFFGQGTRLTVV.

CDR3 sequence reads: CASLPLEGRTGELFF. The CDR3 region has the DNA TGTGCCTCCCTACCACTCGAGGGTCGGACCGGGGAGCTGTTTTTT. The chain is built from TRBV10-3 and TRBJ2-2, with D perhaps matching TRBD2 (5 bases). In germline, CDR1 is ENHRY, CDR2 SYGVKD. V was clipped by 11 bases and J by 5 bases, with 21 bases between them. The length of the CDR3 is 15 residues.

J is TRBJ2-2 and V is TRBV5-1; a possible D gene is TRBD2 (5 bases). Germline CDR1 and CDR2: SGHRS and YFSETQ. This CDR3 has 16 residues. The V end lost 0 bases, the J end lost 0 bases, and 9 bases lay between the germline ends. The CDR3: CASSLESGTNTGELFF. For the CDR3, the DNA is TGCGCCAGCAGCTTGGAAAGCGGAACGAACACCGGGGAGCTGTTTTTT.

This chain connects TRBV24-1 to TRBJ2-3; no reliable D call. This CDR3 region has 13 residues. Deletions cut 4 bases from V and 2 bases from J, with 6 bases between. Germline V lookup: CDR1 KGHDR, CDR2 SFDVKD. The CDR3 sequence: CATSDLLTDTQYF. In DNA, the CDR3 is TGTGCCACCAGTGACCTACTCACAGATACGCAGTATTTT.

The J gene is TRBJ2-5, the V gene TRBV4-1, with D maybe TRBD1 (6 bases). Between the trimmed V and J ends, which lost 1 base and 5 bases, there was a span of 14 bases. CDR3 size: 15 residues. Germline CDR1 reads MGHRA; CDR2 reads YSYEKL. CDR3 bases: TGCGCCAGCAGCCAAGTCTGGGGGCCGGGGGAGACCCAGTACTTC. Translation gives CASSQVWGPGETQYF.

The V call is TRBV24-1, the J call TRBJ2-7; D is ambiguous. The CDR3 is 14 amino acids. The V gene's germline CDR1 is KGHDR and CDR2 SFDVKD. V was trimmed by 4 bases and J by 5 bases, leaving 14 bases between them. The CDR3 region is CATSETGIPNEQYF. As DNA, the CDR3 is TGTGCCACCAGTGAAACGGGTATCCCGAACGAGCAGTACTTC.

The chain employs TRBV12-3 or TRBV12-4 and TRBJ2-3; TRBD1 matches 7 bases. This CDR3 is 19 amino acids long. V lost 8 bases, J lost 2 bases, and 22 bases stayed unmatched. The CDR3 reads CASSALRGQEDLLTDTQYF. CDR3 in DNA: TGTGCCAGCTCGGCCTTGCGAGGACAGGAGGACTTGCTCACAGATACGCAGTATTTT.

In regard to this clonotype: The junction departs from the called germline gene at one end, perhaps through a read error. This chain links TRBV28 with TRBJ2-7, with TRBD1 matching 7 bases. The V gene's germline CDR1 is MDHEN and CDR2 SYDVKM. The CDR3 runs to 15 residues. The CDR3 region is CASSLPLGTAYEQYF. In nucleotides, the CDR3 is TGTGCTAGCAGTTTACCTCTCGGGACAGCCTACGAGCAGTACTTC.